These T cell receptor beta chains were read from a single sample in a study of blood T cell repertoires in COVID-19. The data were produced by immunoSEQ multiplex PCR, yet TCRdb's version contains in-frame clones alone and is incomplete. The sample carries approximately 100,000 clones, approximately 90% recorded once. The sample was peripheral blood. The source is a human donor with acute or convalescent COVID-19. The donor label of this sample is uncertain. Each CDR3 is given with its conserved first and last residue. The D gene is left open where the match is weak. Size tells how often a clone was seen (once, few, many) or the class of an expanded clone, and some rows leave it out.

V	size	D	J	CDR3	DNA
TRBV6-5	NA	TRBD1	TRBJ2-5	CASSYWGTGAETQYF	TGTGCCAGCAGTTACTGGGGGACAGGGGCAGAGACCCAGTACTTC
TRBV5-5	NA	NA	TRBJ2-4	CASSFRDNIAKNIQYF	TGTGCCAGCAGCTTCCGGGACAACATAGCCAAAAACATTCAGTACTTC
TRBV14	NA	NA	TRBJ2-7	CASSQGQKAEYF	TGTGCCAGCAGCCAAGGTCAAAAAGCGGAGTACTTC
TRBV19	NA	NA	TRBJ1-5	CASSIFPGAQPQHF	TGTGCCAGTAGTATTTTCCCGGGTGCCCAGCCCCAGCATTTT
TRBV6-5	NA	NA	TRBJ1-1	CASSYSGRRNTEAFF	TGTGCCAGCAGTTACTCGGGCAGAAGGAACACTGAAGCTTTCTTT
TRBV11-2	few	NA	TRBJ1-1	CASSSGFGTEAFF	TGTGCCAGCAGCTCCGGGTTCGGCACTGAAGCTTTCTTT
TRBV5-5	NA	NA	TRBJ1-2	CASSSNPEGSYGYTF	TGTGCCAGCAGCTCTAACCCGGAGGGGAGCTATGGCTACACCTTC
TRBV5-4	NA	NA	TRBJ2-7	CASSLAASETYEQYF	TGTGCCAGCAGCTTGGCGGCTAGCGAGACCTACGAGCAGTACTTC
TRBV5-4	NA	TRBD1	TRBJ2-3	CASSRQGATDTQYF	TGTGCCAGCAGCAGACAGGGGGCAACAGATACGCAGTATTTT
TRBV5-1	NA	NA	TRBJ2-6	CASRDTDSGANVLTF	TGCGCCAGCCGGGACACCGACTCTGGGGCCAACGTCCTGACTTTC
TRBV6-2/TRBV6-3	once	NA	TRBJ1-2	CASSYGGDYGYTF	TGTGCCAGCAGTTACGGCGGGGACTATGGCTACACCTTC
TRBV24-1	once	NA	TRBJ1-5	CATSDPNQPQHF	TGTGCCACCAGTGACCCAAATCAGCCCCAGCATTTT
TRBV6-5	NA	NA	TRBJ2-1	CASRMTRGGTNEQFF	TGTGCCAGCAGGATGACTAGAGGAGGCACCAATGAGCAGTTCTTC
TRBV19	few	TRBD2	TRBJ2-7	CASSMGGSRSYEQYF	TGTGCCAGTAGTATGGGCGGGAGTCGATCCTACGAGCAGTACTTC
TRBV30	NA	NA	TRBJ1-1	CAWSVRGSEAFF	TGTGCCTGGAGTGTACGAGGGTCTGAAGCTTTCTTT
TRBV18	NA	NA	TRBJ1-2	CASSPPVGRNYGYTF	TGTGCCAGCTCACCACCTGTCGGGAGAAACTATGGCTACACCTTC
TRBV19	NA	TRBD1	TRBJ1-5	CASRTRWGQGALDQPQHF	TGTGCCAGTAGGACTAGGTGGGGACAGGGGGCGTTGGATCAGCCCCAGCATTTT
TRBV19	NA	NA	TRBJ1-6	CASSPWDNNSPLHF	TGTGCCAGTAGTCCGTGGGACAACAATTCACCCCTCCACTTT
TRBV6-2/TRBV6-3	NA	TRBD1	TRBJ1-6	CASSYLRTGLSPLHF	TGTGCCAGCAGTTACCTTCGGACAGGGTTATCACCCCTCCACTTT
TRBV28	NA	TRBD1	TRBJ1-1	CASSSPRDRRNTEAFF	TGTGCCAGCAGTTCTCCAAGGGACAGGAGGAACACTGAAGCTTTCTTT
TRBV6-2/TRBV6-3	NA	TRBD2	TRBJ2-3	CASSSWGLEKTDTQYF	TGTGCCAGCAGTTCATGGGGACTAGAAAAAACAGATACGCAGTATTTT
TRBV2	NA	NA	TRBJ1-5	CASSPQGPPQPQHF	TGTGCCAGCAGTCCACAGGGTCCCCCCCAGCCCCAGCATTTT
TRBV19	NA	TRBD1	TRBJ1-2	CASSSDRGNIYGYTF	TGTGCCAGTAGTTCCGACAGGGGGAACATATATGGCTACACCTTC
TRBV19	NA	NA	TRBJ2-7	CASSQVEPTEQYF	TGTGCCAGTAGTCAGGTAGAACCTACGGAGCAGTACTTC
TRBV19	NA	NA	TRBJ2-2	CASTPGQRRPGELFF	TGTGCCAGTACCCCCGGACAGCGGAGGCCCGGGGAGCTGTTTTTT
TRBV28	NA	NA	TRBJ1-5	CASSQPGTTFQPQHF	TGTGCCAGCAGCCAACCTGGGACAACCTTTCAGCCCCAGCATTTT
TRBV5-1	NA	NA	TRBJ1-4	CASSLVGATNEKLFF	TGCGCCAGCAGCTTGGTCGGAGCAACTAATGAAAAACTGTTTTTT
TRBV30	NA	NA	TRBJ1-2	CAWRVPQTSIYGYTF	TGTGCCTGGAGGGTTCCCCAGACATCAATCTATGGCTACACCTTC
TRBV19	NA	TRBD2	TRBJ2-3	CASSMGGRNTDTQYF	TGTGCCAGTAGTATGGGGGGGAGAAACACAGATACGCAGTATTTT
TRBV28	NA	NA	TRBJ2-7	CASSSPGSSGEQYF	TGTGCCAGCAGTTCCCCGGGATCCTCGGGCGAGCAGTACTTC
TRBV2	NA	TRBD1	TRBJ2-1	CASRGQGSREQFF	TGTGCCAGCAGGGGACAGGGATCGCGTGAGCAGTTCTTC
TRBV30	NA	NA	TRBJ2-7	CAFLQGNYEQYF	TGTGCCTTTCTGCAGGGGAACTACGAGCAGTACTTC
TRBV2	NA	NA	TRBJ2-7	CASSDDRTAGEQYF	TGTGCCAGCAGTGACGATAGGACAGCAGGCGAGCAGTACTTC
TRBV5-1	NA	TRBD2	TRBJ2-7	CASSPLTGGPSEQYF	TGCGCCAGCAGCCCATTAACGGGAGGGCCCAGCGAGCAGTACTTC
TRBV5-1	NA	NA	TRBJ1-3	CASQSNSGNTIYF	TGCGCCAGCCAATCTAACTCTGGAAACACCATATATTTT
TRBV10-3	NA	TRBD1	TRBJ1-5	CAHGQGSNQPQHF	TGTGCCCATGGACAGGGCAGCAATCAGCCCCAGCATTTT
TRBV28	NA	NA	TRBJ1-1	CASSPGVGGGTEAFF	TGTGCCAGCAGCCCTGGCGTCGGGGGTGGCACTGAAGCTTTCTTT
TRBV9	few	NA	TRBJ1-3	CASSSPNRVGGNTIYF	TGTGCCAGCAGCTCCCCCAACAGGGTAGGAGGAAACACCATATATTTT
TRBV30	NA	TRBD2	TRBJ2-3	CAWGLAGGADTQYF	TGTGCCTGGGGGCTAGCGGGAGGCGCAGATACGCAGTATTTT
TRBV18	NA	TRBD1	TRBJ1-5	CASSPALPQGTSNQPQHF	TGTGCCAGCTCACCGGCACTCCCACAGGGGACGAGCAATCAGCCCCAGCATTTT
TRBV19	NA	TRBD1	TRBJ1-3	CASSILSGTEDFSGNTIYF	TGTGCCAGTAGTATCCTATCCGGGACAGAAGACTTCTCTGGAAACACCATATATTTT
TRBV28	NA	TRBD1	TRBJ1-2	CASSWTGGRENYGYTF	TGTGCCAGCAGTTGGACAGGGGGGAGGGAAAACTATGGCTACACCTTC
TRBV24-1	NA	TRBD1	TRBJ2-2	CATSPGQGFTGELFF	TGTGCCACCAGTCCGGGACAGGGGTTCACCGGGGAGCTGTTTTTT
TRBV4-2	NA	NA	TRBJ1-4	CASQPAGGWGEKLFF	TGTGCCAGCCAGCCAGCGGGAGGCTGGGGTGAAAAACTGTTTTTT
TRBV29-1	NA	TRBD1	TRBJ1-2	CSVTDRGRDGYTF	TGCAGCGTAACCGACAGGGGACGGGATGGCTACACCTTC
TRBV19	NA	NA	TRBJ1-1	CASSNTDLNTEAFF	TGTGCCAGTAGTAATACAGACCTGAACACTGAAGCTTTCTTT
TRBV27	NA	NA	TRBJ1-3	CASSFSSGNTIYF	TGTGCCAGCAGTTTTAGTTCTGGAAACACCATATATTTT
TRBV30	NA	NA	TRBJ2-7	CAWSVRGASSYEQYF	TGTGCCTGGAGTGTACGTGGGGCTAGCTCCTACGAGCAGTACTTC
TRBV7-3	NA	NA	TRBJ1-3	CASSLGGPGNTIYF	TGTGCCAGCAGCTTAGGGGGCCCTGGAAACACCATATATTTT
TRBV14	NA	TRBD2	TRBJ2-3	CASSGLAGVTDTQYF	TGTGCCAGCAGCGGATTAGCGGGGGTCACAGATACGCAGTATTTT
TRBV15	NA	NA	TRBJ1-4	CATSTAGAGEKLFF	TGTGCCACCAGCACCGCAGGGGCTGGAGAAAAACTGTTTTTT
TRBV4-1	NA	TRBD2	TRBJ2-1	CASSPGTSGRLNEQFF	TGCGCCAGCAGCCCCGGGACTAGCGGCCGCTTGAATGAGCAGTTCTTC
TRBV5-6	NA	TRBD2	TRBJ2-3	CASRRLAETDTQYF	TGTGCCAGCCGCAGACTAGCGGAGACAGATACGCAGTATTTT
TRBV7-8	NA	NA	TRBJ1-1	CASSSRNPDRAFF	TGTGCCAGCAGCTCCAGAAACCCAGACAGGGCTTTCTTT
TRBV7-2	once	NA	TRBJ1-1	CASSLGGGSNTEAFF	TGTGCCAGCAGCTTAGGGGGGGGATCGAACACTGAAGCTTTCTTT